The rows below give T cell receptor beta chains drawn from one sample of a study of blood T cell repertoires in COVID-19. Repertoires were generated with immunoSEQ multiplex PCR, while TCRdb's copy carries only in-frame clones and drops some. The sample lists 100,000 to 150,000 clones, 86% seen once, with around 8% in the top ten. The specimen sequenced was peripheral blood. The receptors were gathered from a man aged 65-85 years who had recovered from COVID-19. The CDR3 runs from the conserved cysteine through the conserved F or W. Fields, in order: D gene, clone size, J gene, V gene, CDR3 DNA, CDR3 protein. A D gene is named only where the DNA matches it firmly. The size field is filled for only some rows; it gives once, few, many or a size class.

>.|.|TRBJ1-2|TRBV21-1
TGTGCCAGCATTACCGACAAGAACTATGGCTACACCTTC
CASITDKNYGYTF
>.|.|TRBJ2-7|TRBV5-6
TGTGCCAGCAGCTTGAGCAGCGGTGGCGAGCAGTACTTC
CASSLSSGGEQYF
>.|.|TRBJ2-7|TRBV23-1
TGCGCCAGCAGTCAACAAGCGGACGGCTACGAGCAGTACTTC
CASSQQADGYEQYF
>TRBD1|.|TRBJ1-6|TRBV6-5
TGTGCCAGCAGTTACTACGGGACAGGGGATTCACCCCTCCACTTT
CASSYYGTGDSPLHF
>TRBD1|.|TRBJ2-5|TRBV28
TGTGCCAGCAGTCACAGGGGCCTCCAAGAGACCCAGTACTTC
CASSHRGLQETQYF
>TRBD1|.|TRBJ2-1|TRBV6-1
TGTGCCAGCAGCCGTGGACAGGGGGATGGGAATGAGCAGTTCTTC
CASSRGQGDGNEQFF
>TRBD1|.|TRBJ1-1|TRBV7-3
TGTGCCAGCAGTCAAAACCCAAGGGGGCACACTGAAGCTTTCTTT
CASSQNPRGHTEAFF
>.|.|TRBJ1-6|TRBV5-1
TGCGCCAGCAGCTTGATGGGGGGGGCGGGGAATGAATCACCCCTCCACTTT
CASSLMGGAGNESPLHF
>TRBD2|.|TRBJ2-3|TRBV9
TGTGCCAGCACCCTAGCGGGGACCACAGATACGCAGTATTTT
CASTLAGTTDTQYF
>.|.|TRBJ1-2|TRBV24-1
TGTGCCACCAGTGGAACAGGGTACTACGGCTACACCTTC
CATSGTGYYGYTF
>.|.|TRBJ2-7|TRBV28
TGTGCCAGCAGGCCGACTGGGTCCTACGAGCAGTACTTC
CASRPTGSYEQYF
>.|.|TRBJ2-2|TRBV28
TGTGCCAGCAGTTTATGGCTAGCGCCTGGGGAGCTGTTTTTT
CASSLWLAPGELFF
>TRBD2|.|TRBJ2-7|TRBV3-1/TRBV3-2
TGTGCCAGCGGTTGGGGGGGGACCAGCTCCTACGAGCAGTACTTC
CASGWGGTSSYEQYF
>.|.|TRBJ1-1|TRBV14
TGTGCCAGCAGCCGAGGACAGTTGAACACTGAAGCTTTCTTT
CASSRGQLNTEAFF
>.|.|TRBJ1-4|TRBV4-2
TGTGCCAGCAGCCCACGCGGGAGGGAAGATAATGAAAAACTGTTTTTT
CASSPRGREDNEKLFF
>TRBD1|.|TRBJ2-6|TRBV5-4
TGTGCCACCCAGACAGGGGCCTCTGGGGCCAACGTCCTGACTTTC
CATQTGASGANVLTF
>TRBD1|once|TRBJ1-5|TRBV24-1
TGTGCCACCAGTGGACAGGGTTGGGACCCTAATCAGCCCCAGCATTTT
CATSGQGWDPNQPQHF